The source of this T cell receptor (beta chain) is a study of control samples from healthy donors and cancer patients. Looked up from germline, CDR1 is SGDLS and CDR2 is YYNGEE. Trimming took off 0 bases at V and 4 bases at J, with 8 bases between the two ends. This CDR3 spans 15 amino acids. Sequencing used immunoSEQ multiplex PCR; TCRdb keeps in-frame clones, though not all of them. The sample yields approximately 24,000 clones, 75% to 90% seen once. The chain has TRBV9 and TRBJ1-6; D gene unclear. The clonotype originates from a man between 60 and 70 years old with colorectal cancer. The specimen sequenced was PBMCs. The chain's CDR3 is CASSVAPNYNSPLHF. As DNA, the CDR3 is TGTGCCAGCAGCGTAGCCCCAAATTATAATTCACCCCTCCACTTT. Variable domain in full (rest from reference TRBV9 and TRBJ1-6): DSGVTQTPKHLITATGQRVTLRCSPRSGDLSVYWYQQSLDQGLQFLIQYYNGEERAKGNILERFSAQQFPDLHSELNLSSLELGDSALYFCASSVAPNYNSPLHFGNGTRLTVT.